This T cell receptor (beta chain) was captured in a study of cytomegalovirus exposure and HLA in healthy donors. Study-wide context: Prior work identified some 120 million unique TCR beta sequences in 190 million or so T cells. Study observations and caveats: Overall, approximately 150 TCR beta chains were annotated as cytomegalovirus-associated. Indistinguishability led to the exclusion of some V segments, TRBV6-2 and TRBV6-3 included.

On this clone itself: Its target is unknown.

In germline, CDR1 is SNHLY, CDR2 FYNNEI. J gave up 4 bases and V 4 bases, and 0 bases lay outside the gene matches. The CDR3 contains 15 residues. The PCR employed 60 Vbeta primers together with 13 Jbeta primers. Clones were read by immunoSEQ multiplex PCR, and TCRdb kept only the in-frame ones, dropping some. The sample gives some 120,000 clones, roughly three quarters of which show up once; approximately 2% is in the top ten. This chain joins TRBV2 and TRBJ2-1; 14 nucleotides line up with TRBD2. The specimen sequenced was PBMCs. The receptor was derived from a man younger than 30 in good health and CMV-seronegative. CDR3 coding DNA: TGTGCCAGCAGTGGACTAGCGGGAGGGTACAATGAGCAGTTCTTC. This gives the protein CASSGLAGGYNEQFF. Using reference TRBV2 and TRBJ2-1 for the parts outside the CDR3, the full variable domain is EPEVTQTPSHQVTQMGQEVILRCVPISNHLYFYWYRQILGQKVEFLVSFYNNEISEKSEIFDDQFSVERPDGSNFTLKIRSTKLEDSAMYFCASSGLAGGYNEQFFGPGTRLTVL.